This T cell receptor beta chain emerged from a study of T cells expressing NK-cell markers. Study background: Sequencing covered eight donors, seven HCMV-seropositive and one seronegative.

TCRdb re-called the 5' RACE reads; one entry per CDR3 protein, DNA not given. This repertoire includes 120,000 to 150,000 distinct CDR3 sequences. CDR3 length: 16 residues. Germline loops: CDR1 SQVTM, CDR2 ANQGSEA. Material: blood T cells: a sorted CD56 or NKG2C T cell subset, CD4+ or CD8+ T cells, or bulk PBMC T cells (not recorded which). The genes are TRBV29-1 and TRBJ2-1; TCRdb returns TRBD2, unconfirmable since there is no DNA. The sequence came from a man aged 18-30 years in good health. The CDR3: CSVEGGRLARAGVKFF.